These 4 T cell receptor beta chains originate from one sample sequenced in a study of beta chain features in type 1 diabetes. Points from the study as a whole: In every one of the four CD4+ subsets, TCRB CDR3s were moderately but significantly shorter in Type 1 diabetes patients.

For these receptors, no antigen is known. As every portion of the isolated RNA was reverse transcribed, the sequencing read expressed TCRB transcripts. The method was immunoSEQ multiplex PCR; TCRdb's version includes in-frame clones alone and lacks a portion of them. This table holds around 70,000 clones, about 50% found once. Sequenced: central memory CD4+ T cells from blood. Receptors were obtained from a man aged 25-40 years with type 1 diabetes.

This clone has a handful of counts. This sequence joins TRBV7-9 and TRBJ1-5, with TRBD1 as a possible D gene (5 bases). The CDR3 is 13 amino acids. V was pared by 4 bases and J by 5 bases, with 9 bases between. Germline-derived CDR1 and CDR2 are SEHNR and FQNEAQ (reference sequence). The CDR3 DNA reads as TGTGCCAGCAGCTCCCGGGGGGATCAGCCCCAGCATTTT. As protein: CASSSRGDQPQHF.

The chain recombines TRBV9 with TRBJ2-2; no reliable D call. The CDR3 is made up of 14 amino acids. Germline CDR1 SGDLS, CDR2 YYNGEE. V was pared by 5 bases and J by 1 base, with 9 bases between. Here the CDR3 reads CASSKQQNTGELFF. The CDR3 DNA reads as TGTGCCAGCAGTAAACAGCAGAACACCGGGGAGCTGTTTTTT. Full variable domain (outside the CDR3, taken from reference TRBV9 and TRBJ2-2): DSGVTQTPKHLITATGQRVTLRCSPRSGDLSVYWYQQSLDQGLQFLIQYYNGEERAKGNILERFSAQQFPDLHSELNLSSLELGDSALYFCASSKQQNTGELFFGEGSRLTVL.

This clone has just a few counts. The CDR3 loop is CASSPKRGNEQFF. CDR3 coding DNA: TGTGCCAGCAGCCCCAAGCGGGGCAATGAGCAGTTCTTC. The V and J genes are TRBV7-2 and TRBJ2-1; 7 bases are a match to TRBD2. V gave up 5 bases and J gave up 6 bases; unmatched junction bases: 4. Germline CDR1 reads SGHTA; CDR2 reads FQGNSA. CDR3 length: 13 residues.

This clone was seen a few times. This rearrangement joins TRBV5-1 to TRBJ1-4, with D possibly TRBD1 on 6 matching bases. Germline lookup yields CDR1 SGHRS and CDR2 YFSETQ. V gave up 2 bases and J gave up 5 bases, with 16 bases separating them. The CDR3 extends over 16 amino acids. The DNA for the CDR3 is TGCGCCAGCAGCTTACAGGGAGTTCGAATGAATGAAAAACTGTTTTTT. This encodes CASSLQGVRMNEKLFF.